This TCR beta chain came from a study of OX40 agonist ivuxolimab in advanced cancers. At the level of the whole study: Ivuxolimab, which targeted the costimulatory receptor OX40 (CD134), was an agonistic, fully human IgG2 monoclonal antibody. Intravenous ivuxolimab was administered to patients every 2 weeks at six dose levels: 0.01, 0.1, 0.3, 1.5, 3 and 10 mg/kg. Among the roughly 50 dose-escalation patients, around 20 had hepatocellular carcinoma, 15 or so melanoma, 9 renal cell carcinoma and 9 head and neck cancer. In the dose-escalation cohort, 82.7% of patients were male, and the mean age was approximately 55 years, with a range of about 23 to 85. Patients were allowed to have had prior anti-PD-1, anti-PD-L1 or anti-CTLA-4 therapy, and more than 30% of the dose-escalation patients had previously received checkpoint inhibitors. Three dose-escalation patients achieved partial responses, one with hepatocellular carcinoma and two with cutaneous melanoma. Peripheral TCRbeta sequencing aimed to test whether ivuxolimab altered TCR sequence diversity and caused clonal T-cell expansion. The monotherapy dose-escalation portion (N ≈ 50 patients) of the phase I ivuxolimab trial is reported in the paper.

Broader findings and caveats from the paper: In partial responders in the 0.1-3.0 mg/kg groups, normalized peripheral clonal expansion was found to be among the lowest, especially among CD8+ T cells. After ivuxolimab, more expanded clones were found on average in CD8+ T cells than in CD4+ T cells. Which antigens the clonally expanded peripheral T cells were specific for was not determined. Low levels of normalized T-cell clonal expansion were also seen in some patients who did not respond. At doses from 0.1 to 3.0 mg/kg, clonal expansion was seen in both CD4+ and CD8+ blood T cells between baseline and week 6.

Genomic DNA was isolated from the sorted cells so that the TCRbeta CDR3 region could be sequenced. The immunoSEQ Assay was used to sequence the TCRbeta CDR3 regions. Held by TCRdb, this immuneACCESS table contains in-frame sequences only and omits some clones. Under half of the omission traces to an unresolved V gene where checked; the cause of the rest is unknown. The sample profile shows about 81,000 clones; roughly 91% of them were found once. Under 0.6% of the sample comes from the top ten. As to this clone: The antigen it binds to is not known. No per-base quality is available; no much larger clone lies one base away.

For CDR1 and CDR2, the germline V gene lists LGHNA and YNFKEQ. Its CDR3 holds 16 amino acids, cysteine through phenylalanine. Only CDR3 DNA remains: 48 bases, in frame from the first base. The trim is 0 bases for V and 2 bases for J, with a gap of 13 bases between the germline ends. Patients with a history of autoimmune disease or receiving systemic immunosuppression were excluded from the trial. Peripheral blood for TCR sequencing was collected from all dose cohorts at baseline, on cycle 4 day 1, and on cycle 7 day 1. Samples were obtained from an open-label, multicenter, first-in-human phase I dose-escalation trial of ivuxolimab. Adults with locally advanced or metastatic melanoma, renal cell carcinoma, hepatocellular carcinoma or head and neck squamous cell carcinoma were enrolled in the trial. Before TCR sequencing, CD4+ and CD8+ T cells were separately sorted from peripheral blood.

The rearrangement combines TRBV4-2 with TRBJ1-2; D gene: possibly TRBD1, on 6 matching bases. The sequence came from an adult with an advanced solid tumor such as melanoma, head and neck, liver or kidney cancer. Sequenced here: CD4+ or CD8+ T cells sorted from blood, sampled in a trial of the OX40 agonist ivuxolimab. This receptor has the CDR3 CASSQDLVTGNYGYTF. The nucleotide sequence reads as follows: TGTGCCAGCAGCCAAGATCTGGTCACAGGGAACTATGGCTACACCTTC.